These T cell receptor beta chains were read from a single sample in a study of T-cell memory formation after mild COVID-19. TCRdb passed the 5' RACE reads through MiXCR, listing each CDR3 protein once. The sample holds 200,000 to 250,000 distinct CDR3 sequences; about 16% are singletons and the top ten take 2% to 2.5%. The sequenced material came from PBMCs or a T cell subset sorted from them (not recorded which). The receptors stem from an adult woman who had mild COVID-19 (a few samples of this study predate the infection). Cell type and time point are not known. Both conserved end residues are part of each CDR3. A D gene is named only where the DNA matches it firmly. The listing skips clone size in some rows; elsewhere it reads once, few, many or a size class.

clone_size: -; d_call: -; j_call: TRBJ1-2; v_call: TRBV7-9; cdr3_nt: TGTGCCAGCAGCGCCGACGGAGGGGGCTATGGCTACACCTTC; cdr3_aa: CASSADGGGYGYTF
clone_size: -; d_call: -; j_call: TRBJ2-1; v_call: TRBV2; cdr3_nt: TGTGCCAGCAATTGGCAGGGGAGAAATGAGCAGTTCTTC; cdr3_aa: CASNWQGRNEQFF
clone_size: -; d_call: -; j_call: TRBJ1-1; v_call: TRBV5-1; cdr3_nt: TGCGCCAGCAGCTCCCTTCGTTCCAGAATCAACACTGAAGCTTTCTTT; cdr3_aa: CASSSLRSRINTEAFF
clone_size: -; d_call: -; j_call: TRBJ2-2; v_call: TRBV6-6; cdr3_nt: TGTGCCGCTCGACTAGGAGCCGGGGAGCTGTTTTTT; cdr3_aa: CAARLGAGELFF
clone_size: -; d_call: TRBD1; j_call: TRBJ2-5; v_call: TRBV2; cdr3_nt: TGTGCCAGCAGTGGGGTGACGGACAGGGGGCTAGAGACCCAGTACTTC; cdr3_aa: CASSGVTDRGLETQYF
clone_size: many; d_call: TRBD2; j_call: TRBJ2-7; v_call: TRBV7-9; cdr3_nt: TGTGCCAGCAGCACGCGCGGGACTAGCGGGCACTACGAGCAGTACTTC; cdr3_aa: CASSTRGTSGHYEQYF
clone_size: -; d_call: TRBD2; j_call: TRBJ2-1; v_call: TRBV27; cdr3_nt: TGTGCCAGCAGTTTAGGGACTAGCGTTAACAATGAGCAGTTCTTC; cdr3_aa: CASSLGTSVNNEQFF
clone_size: -; d_call: -; j_call: TRBJ1-3; v_call: TRBV12-3/TRBV12-4; cdr3_nt: TGTGCCAGCAGTTCTTCAGGGTCCGGAAACACCATATATTTT; cdr3_aa: CASSSSGSGNTIYF
clone_size: few; d_call: -; j_call: TRBJ2-4; v_call: TRBV5-8; cdr3_nt: TGTGCCAGCAGCCCCCGGAAGGCAGTACTAGCCAAAAACATTCAGTACTTC; cdr3_aa: CASSPRKAVLAKNIQYF
clone_size: -; d_call: TRBD1; j_call: TRBJ1-1; v_call: TRBV18; cdr3_nt: TGTGCCAGCTCACGACCCGGGACAGGGGGATCTGAAGCTTTCTTT; cdr3_aa: CASSRPGTGGSEAFF
clone_size: few; d_call: -; j_call: TRBJ2-3; v_call: TRBV11-1; cdr3_nt: TGTGCCAGCAGCCTCTCCGAGGATACGCAGTATTTT; cdr3_aa: CASSLSEDTQYF
clone_size: few; d_call: TRBD2; j_call: TRBJ2-1; v_call: TRBV5-1; cdr3_nt: TGCGCCAGCAGCTGGGCAGCGGGGGATAGTGAGCAGTTCTTC; cdr3_aa: CASSWAAGDSEQFF
clone_size: few; d_call: -; j_call: TRBJ1-1; v_call: TRBV5-1; cdr3_nt: TGCGCCAGCAGCTCAGGGGCAATGAACACTGAAGCTTTCTTT; cdr3_aa: CASSSGAMNTEAFF